The rows below give T cell receptor beta chains drawn from one sample of a study of T-cell memory formation after mild COVID-19. TCRdb analysed the 5' RACE reads with MiXCR anew, one entry per CDR3 protein. This table has around 200,000 distinct CDR3 sequences, around 18% appearing once. The sample comprised PBMCs or a T cell subset sorted from them (not recorded which). The origin of the receptors is a man aged 18 to 30 who had mild COVID-19 (a few samples of this study predate the infection). Cell type and time point are not known. Each CDR3 is given with its conserved first and last residue. D genes are given only for firm matches. For some rows the clone size is stated as once, few or many, or as a class when expanded; others skip it.

J: TRBJ1-5; size: -; V: TRBV24-1; D: -; DNA: TGTGCCACCAGTACAGGGCGCAATCAGCCCCAGCATTTT; CDR3: CATSTGRNQPQHF
J: TRBJ1-1; size: -; V: TRBV7-8; D: TRBD1; DNA: TGTGCCAGCAGCTCCCTAGCAGGGGGCTACACTGAAGCTTTCTTT; CDR3: CASSSLAGGYTEAFF
J: TRBJ2-3; size: -; V: TRBV4-2; D: -; DNA: TGTGCCAGCAGCCCCGGGCTGGGGCCGGCAGCAGATACGCAGTATTTT; CDR3: CASSPGLGPAADTQYF
J: TRBJ2-4; size: few; V: TRBV28; D: -; DNA: TGTGCCACCTCCCCATGGCTACTAGCCAAAAACATTCAGTACTTC; CDR3: CATSPWLLAKNIQYF
J: TRBJ1-6; size: -; V: TRBV20-1; D: -; DNA: TGCAGTGCTACAGACGCAGGCGCCCTCCACTTT; CDR3: CSATDAGALHF
J: TRBJ2-7; size: -; V: TRBV30; D: TRBD1; DNA: TGTGCCTGGACCGGGACAGGGCCCTACGAGCAGTACTTC; CDR3: CAWTGTGPYEQYF
J: TRBJ2-7; size: few; V: TRBV5-8; D: TRBD1; DNA: TGTGCCAGCAGCCCAGGGGACAGGCGTAGCTCCTACGAGCAGTACTTC; CDR3: CASSPGDRRSSYEQYF
J: TRBJ2-5; size: few; V: TRBV12-3/TRBV12-4; D: -; DNA: TGTGCCAGCAGTTTCCTTGCGACAGGAGCCTCCAAGAGACCCCAGTACTTC; CDR3: CASSFLATGASKRPQYF
J: TRBJ1-4; size: -; V: TRBV11-2; D: -; DNA: TGTGCCAGCAGCTCCCTACTTCGCCCGAATGAAAAACTGTTTTTT; CDR3: CASSSLLRPNEKLFF
J: TRBJ2-7; size: few; V: TRBV6-5; D: TRBD1; DNA: TGTGCCAGCAGTAGCTCCGGGACAGGTGCGCGCGAGCAGTACTTC; CDR3: CASSSSGTGAREQYF
J: TRBJ1-2; size: -; V: TRBV7-9; D: -; DNA: TGTGCCAGCAGCTTAGTGGGGCCCGTTAGCTACACCTTC; CDR3: CASSLVGPVSYTF
J: TRBJ2-3; size: few; V: TRBV4-2; D: TRBD2; DNA: TGTGCCAGCAGCCCCGTCGGGGGGGTTTTTCTAGATACGCAGTATTTT; CDR3: CASSPVGGVFLDTQYF
J: TRBJ2-7; size: -; V: TRBV7-3; D: -; DNA: TGTGCCAGCAGCTTCAATTCCGGGGCTTCCTACGAGCAGTACTTC; CDR3: CASSFNSGASYEQYF
J: TRBJ2-5; size: many; V: TRBV11-2; D: -; DNA: TGTGCCAGCAGCTTGGAACTAGCACAAGAGACCCAGTACTTC; CDR3: CASSLELAQETQYF
J: TRBJ1-1; size: -; V: TRBV7-2; D: -; DNA: TGTGCCAGCAGCTACCAGGGCAGGGGCACTGAAGCTTTCTTT; CDR3: CASSYQGRGTEAFF
J: TRBJ2-5; size: many; V: TRBV30; D: -; DNA: TGTGCCTGGAGTGTACTTTCCCGGGAAGAGACCCAGTACTTC; CDR3: CAWSVLSREETQYF
J: TRBJ1-1; size: few; V: TRBV7-9; D: -; DNA: TGTGCCAGCAGCCCTCTCCTGGCCACTGAAGCTTTCTTT; CDR3: CASSPLLATEAFF
J: TRBJ1-2; size: few; V: TRBV5-1; D: -; DNA: TGCGCCAGCAGCAGAGAAGCTAACTATGGCTACACCTTC; CDR3: CASSREANYGYTF
J: TRBJ1-1; size: -; V: TRBV5-1; D: TRBD1; DNA: TGCGCCAGCAGCTGGGACAGGGGTGGAACTGAAGCTTTCTTT; CDR3: CASSWDRGGTEAFF
J: TRBJ1-2; size: -; V: TRBV18; D: TRBD1; DNA: TGTGCCAGCTCACCAGACAGGGAAGGTGGCTACACCTTC; CDR3: CASSPDREGGYTF
J: TRBJ2-7; size: -; V: TRBV5-1; D: TRBD2; DNA: TGCGCCAGCAGCTGGTCAACTAGCGGACAGCCCTACGAGCAGTACTTC; CDR3: CASSWSTSGQPYEQYF
J: TRBJ2-3; size: once; V: TRBV5-5; D: TRBD1; DNA: TGTGCCAGCAGCTCCGGGACAGGGGCCAGCACAGATACGCAGTATTTT; CDR3: CASSSGTGASTDTQYF
J: TRBJ2-1; size: few; V: TRBV7-9; D: -; DNA: TGTGCCAGCAGCTTAGCGCTAGGAGGAGCGCGGAATGAGCAGTTCTTC; CDR3: CASSLALGGARNEQFF
J: TRBJ1-5; size: few; V: TRBV4-3; D: -; DNA: TGCGCCAGCAGCCCGGGCCTCAGGACAGCCAACAATCAGCCCCAGCATTTT; CDR3: CASSPGLRTANNQPQHF
J: TRBJ2-2; size: -; V: TRBV6-5; D: -; DNA: TGTGCCAGCAGTTACGATATTACAGGGCGGACCGGGGAGCTGTTTTTT; CDR3: CASSYDITGRTGELFF
J: TRBJ2-3; size: -; V: TRBV7-9; D: TRBD2; DNA: TGTGCCAGCAGCCAGCGGGGGGGCGGGGCAGATACGCAGTATTTT; CDR3: CASSQRGGGADTQYF
J: TRBJ2-1; size: -; V: TRBV10-3; D: TRBD2; DNA: TGTGCCATCACGGAGGGACTAGCGGGGTCCTACAATGAGCAGTTCTTC; CDR3: CAITEGLAGSYNEQFF
J: TRBJ2-1; size: -; V: TRBV3-1; D: -; DNA: TGTGCCAGCAGCCTAGGGAGGGGGAGAAGTGAGCAGTTCTTC; CDR3: CASSLGRGRSEQFF
J: TRBJ1-2; size: many; V: TRBV5-1; D: -; DNA: TGCGCCAGCAGCTTGGAAGAGCATGGCTACACCTTC; CDR3: CASSLEEHGYTF
J: TRBJ1-4; size: -; V: TRBV4-1; D: TRBD1; DNA: TGCGCCAGCAGCCGAGCACCGGGACAGGGTCGAGAAAAACTGTTTTTT; CDR3: CASSRAPGQGREKLFF
J: TRBJ2-2; size: -; V: TRBV6-6; D: -; DNA: TGTGCCAGCAGGGCGGGGGACAGCGGCGGGGAGCTGTTTTTT; CDR3: CASRAGDSGGELFF
J: TRBJ2-7; size: -; V: TRBV5-1; D: TRBD1; DNA: TGCGCCAGCAGCCCGGGGCCCGGGACAGGGGGCGACCAGTACTTC; CDR3: CASSPGPGTGGDQYF
J: TRBJ1-3; size: -; V: TRBV5-1; D: -; DNA: TGCGCCAGCAGCCGAGGAAACTCGGACACCATATATTTT; CDR3: CASSRGNSDTIYF
J: TRBJ2-5; size: -; V: TRBV18; D: -; DNA: TGTGCCAGCTCCGAGGGCTGGAGAGAGACCCAGTACTTC; CDR3: CASSEGWRETQYF
J: TRBJ2-1; size: -; V: TRBV28; D: TRBD2; DNA: TGTGCCAGCAGTCGAACTAGCGGGGGGGCCAATGAGCAGTTCTTC; CDR3: CASSRTSGGANEQFF
J: TRBJ2-5; size: few; V: TRBV20-1; D: -; DNA: TGCAGTGCCGTCCGACGTGCAGCTGGGGAGACCCAGTACTTC; CDR3: CSAVRRAAGETQYF
J: TRBJ1-2; size: few; V: TRBV10-2; D: -; DNA: TGCGCCATACAGGGTCGCGACTATGGCTACACCTTC; CDR3: CAIQGRDYGYTF
J: TRBJ1-6; size: few; V: TRBV20-1; D: TRBD1; DNA: TGCAGTGCCCCCTCAGGGGGGAATTCACCCCTCCACTTT; CDR3: CSAPSGGNSPLHF
J: TRBJ2-3; size: once; V: TRBV10-1; D: TRBD2; DNA: TGCGCCAGCAGTGATCCTCGGGGGGGGAGATACACAGATACGCAGTATTTT; CDR3: CASSDPRGGRYTDTQYF
J: TRBJ1-5; size: -; V: TRBV20-1; D: -; DNA: TGCAGTGCTAGTGGTCAGGGGAGCAATCAGCCCCAGCATTTT; CDR3: CSASGQGSNQPQHF
J: TRBJ2-1; size: -; V: TRBV4-1; D: -; DNA: TGCGCCAGCAGCCACGGCGTCGGTGAGCAGTTCTTC; CDR3: CASSHGVGEQFF
J: TRBJ1-5; size: -; V: TRBV6-6; D: -; DNA: TGTGCCAGCAGTTACGGGAGGGGGTTAGTTTTGAATCAGCCCCAGCATTTT; CDR3: CASSYGRGLVLNQPQHF
J: TRBJ2-2; size: once; V: TRBV4-2; D: -; DNA: TGTGCCAGCAGCCAAGCGAGACAGGCCAACACCGGGGAGCTGTTTTTT; CDR3: CASSQARQANTGELFF
J: TRBJ1-6; size: -; V: TRBV5-1; D: -; DNA: TGCGCCAGCAGCGAGCAAGGAGCACCCCTCCACTTT; CDR3: CASSEQGAPLHF
J: TRBJ1-6; size: -; V: TRBV7-9; D: TRBD1; DNA: TGTGCCAGCAGCTCGGCTGGACAGGGTGGATCACCCCTCCACTTT; CDR3: CASSSAGQGGSPLHF
J: TRBJ2-3; size: -; V: TRBV9; D: TRBD2; DNA: TGTGCCAGCAGCTCGCGGGGGGGACCGCATACAGATACGCAGTATTTT; CDR3: CASSSRGGPHTDTQYF
J: TRBJ1-2; size: -; V: TRBV4-3; D: -; DNA: TGCGCCAGCAGCCAAGATACGGTAGACGGCTATGGCTACACCTTC; CDR3: CASSQDTVDGYGYTF
J: TRBJ2-2; size: few; V: TRBV27; D: -; DNA: TGTGCCAGCCCAGGACAGACCCTCAGAGGGGAGCTGTTTTTT; CDR3: CASPGQTLRGELFF
J: TRBJ2-1; size: -; V: TRBV28; D: -; DNA: TGTGCCAGCAGGCCCGACGGCAATGAGCAGTTCTTC; CDR3: CASRPDGNEQFF
J: TRBJ2-7; size: -; V: TRBV6-5; D: TRBD2; DNA: TGTGCCAGCCAGCTCGGGAGGCCCTACGAGCAGTACTTC; CDR3: CASQLGRPYEQYF
J: TRBJ2-5; size: few; V: TRBV5-1; D: -; DNA: TGCGCCAGCAGCTTGGTTCCTAGCCGGGAGACCCAGTACTTC; CDR3: CASSLVPSRETQYF
J: TRBJ1-3; size: -; V: TRBV5-1; D: -; DNA: TGCGCCAGCAGTGTGGGGATCGGTGGAAACACCATATATTTT; CDR3: CASSVGIGGNTIYF
J: TRBJ2-3; size: -; V: TRBV20-1; D: -; DNA: TGCAGTGCTAGAGATCGGGTACTAGCCCCCGATACGCAGTATTTT; CDR3: CSARDRVLAPDTQYF
J: TRBJ1-5; size: -; V: TRBV19; D: -; DNA: TGTGCCAGTAGTAGCGCCCGCCGGCCCCAGCATTTT; CDR3: CASSSARRPQHF
J: TRBJ1-1; size: few; V: TRBV5-1; D: TRBD1; DNA: TGCGCCAGCTGGGACAGGGTGAGGACTGAAGCTTTCTTT; CDR3: CASWDRVRTEAFF